This T cell receptor beta chain was sequenced in a study of blood T cell repertoires in COVID-19. Across the study: Acute-phase and convalescent COVID-19 samples originated in the United States, Italy and Spain.

The repertoire was sequenced with immunoSEQ multiplex PCR; TCRdb's copy has only in-frame clones and lacks some. This sample has around 100,000 clones, with approximately 87% found just once. The receptor comes from a human donor in a cohort sampled during active COVID-19. Sequencing input: peripheral blood.

CDR3 sequence reads: CARFLLDRGHNYGYTF. Written as DNA, the CDR3 is TGTGCCCGTTTCTTACTCGACAGGGGGCACAACTATGGCTACACCTTC. The rearrangement uses TRBV5-4 and TRBJ1-2; 10 nucleotides line up with TRBD1. The CDR3 has 16 residues. The V gene end was trimmed by 10 bases and the J gene end by 2 bases; junction bases not matched to a gene: 14. Germline CDR1 and CDR2: SGHNT and YYREEE (reference sequence).